This is a list of T cell receptor beta chains from one sample in a study of blood T cell repertoires in COVID-19. Method: immunoSEQ multiplex PCR; TCRdb's copy keeps in-frame clones and lacks some. The sample records approximately 390,000 clones, roughly 86% being singletons. The sample taken for sequencing was peripheral blood. The receptors originated from an older woman with COVID-19, enrolled during active disease. The CDR3 runs from the conserved cysteine through the conserved F or W. Fields, in order: clone size, D gene, V gene, J gene, CDR3 protein, CDR3 DNA. D genes are given only for firm matches. Where a row states a size, it is once, few, many or the class of an expanded clone; other rows omit it.

clone_size: .; d_call: .; v_call: TRBV5-5; j_call: TRBJ1-1; cdr3_aa: CASSLVGGGRRTEAFF; cdr3_nt: TGTGCCAGCAGCTTGGTGGGCGGGGGGCGCCGGACTGAAGCTTTCTTT
clone_size: .; d_call: TRBD2; v_call: TRBV5-1; j_call: TRBJ2-3; cdr3_aa: CASSFLAGASTDTQYF; cdr3_nt: TGCGCCAGCAGCTTCCTAGCGGGGGCTAGCACAGATACGCAGTATTTT
clone_size: .; d_call: .; v_call: TRBV18; j_call: TRBJ2-5; cdr3_aa: CASSLSGSETQYF; cdr3_nt: TGTGCCAGCTCTCTCAGCGGTTCGGAGACCCAGTACTTC
clone_size: .; d_call: .; v_call: TRBV29-1; j_call: TRBJ2-5; cdr3_aa: CSVDLGVYQETQYF; cdr3_nt: TGCAGCGTTGATCTCGGGGTGTACCAAGAGACCCAGTACTTC
clone_size: .; d_call: .; v_call: TRBV25-1; j_call: TRBJ1-1; cdr3_aa: CASSSAGVPTEAFF; cdr3_nt: TGTGCCAGCAGCTCCGCCGGGGTACCCACTGAAGCTTTCTTT
clone_size: .; d_call: .; v_call: TRBV7-9; j_call: TRBJ1-2; cdr3_aa: CASSPQGPGEKGYGYTF; cdr3_nt: TGTGCCAGCAGCCCCCAAGGCCCAGGGGAGAAGGGCTATGGCTACACCTTC
clone_size: .; d_call: TRBD1; v_call: TRBV6-5; j_call: TRBJ1-1; cdr3_aa: CASSRRDRDTEAFF; cdr3_nt: TGTGCCAGCAGTCGCCGGGACAGAGACACTGAAGCTTTCTTT
clone_size: .; d_call: .; v_call: TRBV5-6; j_call: TRBJ1-2; cdr3_aa: CASSLEGYTGNYGYTF; cdr3_nt: TGTGCCAGCAGCTTGGAGGGATACACAGGCAACTATGGCTACACCTTC
clone_size: .; d_call: TRBD1; v_call: TRBV2; j_call: TRBJ1-5; cdr3_aa: CASSARTGVQPQHF; cdr3_nt: TGTGCCAGCAGTGCTCGGACAGGGGTTCAGCCCCAGCATTTT
clone_size: .; d_call: .; v_call: TRBV7-9; j_call: TRBJ1-2; cdr3_aa: CASSLGAYGYTF; cdr3_nt: TGTGCCAGCAGCTTGGGCGCCTATGGCTACACCTTC
clone_size: once; d_call: .; v_call: TRBV5-1; j_call: TRBJ1-4; cdr3_aa: CASSRVGLGTNEKLFF; cdr3_nt: TGCGCCAGCAGCCGTGTGGGACTAGGAACTAATGAAAAACTGTTTTTT
clone_size: .; d_call: TRBD1; v_call: TRBV5-1; j_call: TRBJ1-2; cdr3_aa: CASSFSPGQGNGYTF; cdr3_nt: TGCGCCAGCAGCTTCAGTCCCGGACAGGGGAATGGCTACACCTTC
clone_size: few; d_call: .; v_call: TRBV18; j_call: TRBJ1-1; cdr3_aa: CASSPPFNTEAFF; cdr3_nt: TGTGCCAGCTCACCCCCCTTTAACACTGAAGCTTTCTTT
clone_size: .; d_call: TRBD1; v_call: TRBV6-5; j_call: TRBJ1-1; cdr3_aa: CASRRDRGNTEAFF; cdr3_nt: TGTGCCAGCAGGCGGGACAGGGGGAACACTGAAGCTTTCTTT